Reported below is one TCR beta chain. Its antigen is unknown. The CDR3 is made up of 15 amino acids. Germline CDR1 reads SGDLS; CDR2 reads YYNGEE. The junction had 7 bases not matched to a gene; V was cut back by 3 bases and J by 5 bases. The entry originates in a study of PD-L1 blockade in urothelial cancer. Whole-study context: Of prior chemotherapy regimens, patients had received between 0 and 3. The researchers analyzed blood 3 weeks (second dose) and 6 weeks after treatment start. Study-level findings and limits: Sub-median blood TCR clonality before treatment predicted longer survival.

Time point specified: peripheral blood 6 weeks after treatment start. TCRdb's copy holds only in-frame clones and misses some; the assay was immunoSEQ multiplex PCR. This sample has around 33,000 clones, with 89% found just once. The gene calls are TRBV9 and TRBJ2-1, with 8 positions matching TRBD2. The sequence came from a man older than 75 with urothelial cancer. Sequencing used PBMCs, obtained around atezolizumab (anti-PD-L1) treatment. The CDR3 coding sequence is TGTGCCAGCAGCGCCGGCCCGGGACTAGACAATGAGCAGTTCTTC. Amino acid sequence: CASSAGPGLDNEQFF.